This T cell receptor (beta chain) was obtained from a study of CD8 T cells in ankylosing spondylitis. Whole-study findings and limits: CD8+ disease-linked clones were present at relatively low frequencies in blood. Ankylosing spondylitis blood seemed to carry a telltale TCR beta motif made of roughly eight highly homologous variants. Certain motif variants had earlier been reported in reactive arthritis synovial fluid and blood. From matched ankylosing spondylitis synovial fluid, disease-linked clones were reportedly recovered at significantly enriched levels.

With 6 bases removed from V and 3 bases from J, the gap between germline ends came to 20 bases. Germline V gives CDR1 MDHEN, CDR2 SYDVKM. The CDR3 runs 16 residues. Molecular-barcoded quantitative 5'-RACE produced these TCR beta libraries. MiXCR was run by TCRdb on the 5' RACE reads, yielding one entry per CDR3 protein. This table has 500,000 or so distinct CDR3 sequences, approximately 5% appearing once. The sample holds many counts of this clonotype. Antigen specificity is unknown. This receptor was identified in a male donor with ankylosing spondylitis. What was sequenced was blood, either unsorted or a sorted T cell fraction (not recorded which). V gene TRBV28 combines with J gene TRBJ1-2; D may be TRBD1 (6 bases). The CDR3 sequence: CASRTTGPAGDYGYTF. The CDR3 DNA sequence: TGTGCCAGCAGAACAACAGGGCCCGCGGGGGACTATGGCTACACCTTC.